This entry lists 32 T cell receptor beta chains sequenced from one sample in a study of CD8+ T cells in alopecia areata. cDNA prepared by RNA extraction and subsequent reverse transcription served as the template for sequencing. Produced via immunoSEQ multiplex PCR; TCRdb's table is partial and in-frame only. The data show 200,000 to 250,000 clones, under 70% seen once. Material: CD4+ T cells sorted from blood, obtained at week 0. The receptors stem from a human donor with alopecia areata.

The chain couples TRBV27 to TRBJ2-1; TRBD1 matches 7 bases. The germline gives CDR1 MNHEY, CDR2 SMNVEV (reference sequence). Trimming at V came to 5 bases and at J to 2 bases, leaving 3 bases not matched to a gene. The CDR3 has 14 residues. The DNA for the CDR3 is TGTGCCAGCAGTGACAGGGACGCCTACAATGAGCAGTTCTTC. Translation: CASSDRDAYNEQFF.

The gene calls are TRBV7-2 and TRBJ1-3; D gene unclear. This CDR3 spans 11 amino acids. CDR1 SGHTA and CDR2 FQGNSA come from the germline V gene. The ends were cut back, 1 base at V and 16 bases at J, with 11 bases in the middle. In nucleotides, the CDR3 is TGTGCCAGCAGCTTAGACAGTCCATTCTATTTT. It is translated as CASSLDSPFYF.

V is TRBV5-4 and J is TRBJ2-3; D unclear. Germline CDR1 reads SGHNT; CDR2 reads YYREEE (reference sequence). Between the trimmed V and J ends, which lost 3 bases and 7 bases, there was a span of 12 bases. The CDR3 length is 13 residues. The CDR3: CASSSLVENTQYF. The CDR3 region has the DNA TGTGCCAGCAGCTCGCTAGTGGAAAATACGCAGTATTTT.

The chain employs TRBV18 and TRBJ1-5; 8 bases align to TRBD1. The CDR3 runs to 17 residues. Germline V gene sequence: CDR1 KGHSH, CDR2 LQKENI. With V trimmed by 2 bases and J by 5 bases, 11 bases remained unmatched. Written as DNA, the CDR3 is TGTGCCAGCTCACCAGAAGCCGGACAGGGCGCCTATCAGCCCCAGCATTTT. This translates into CASSPEAGQGAYQPQHF.

The sample holds one count of this clone. The chain joins TRBV7-2 to TRBJ2-3; no clear D gene. CDR3 size: 13 residues. The V end lost 3 bases, the J end lost 3 bases, and 7 bases lay between the germline ends. Germline-derived CDR1 and CDR2 are SGHTA and FQGNSA. The CDR3 spells CASSFPSTDTQYF. DNA for the CDR3: TGTGCCAGCAGCTTTCCTAGTACAGATACGCAGTATTTT.

The chain combines TRBV30 with TRBJ2-7; no clear D gene. Trimming removed 4 bases at V and 1 base at J, with 5 bases between. This CDR3 is 11 amino acids long. CDR1 GTSNPN and CDR2 SVGIG come from the germline V gene (reference sequence). CDR3 sequence reads: CAWKQSYEQYF. The DNA for the CDR3 is TGTGCCTGGAAACAGTCCTACGAGCAGTACTTC.

This rearrangement joins TRBV7-8 to TRBJ2-5; D gene ambiguous. The CDR3 is made up of 11 amino acids. Germline CDR1 SGHVS, CDR2 FQNEAQ. V lost 3 bases and J lost 4, with 3 bases in between. Here the CDR3 reads CASSFRETQYF. The DNA for the CDR3 is TGTGCCAGCAGCTTTAGAGAGACCCAGTACTTC.

In this sample, this clone turned up once. The chain carries TRBV15 and TRBJ2-5; TRBD1 is a possible D gene (6 bases). Germline V lookup: CDR1 LNHNV, CDR2 YYDKDF (reference sequence). V lost 5 bases and J 5 bases, leaving 9 bases between the germline ends. This CDR3 spans 12 amino acids. The CDR3 DNA is TGTGCCACCAGCGGCGACAGGGAGACCCAGTACTTC. Encoded protein: CATSGDRETQYF.

J is TRBJ2-5 and V is TRBV30, with TRBD2 matching over 8 bases. Trimming cost V 2 bases and J 8 bases; bases outside gene matches: 19. The germline V gene has CDR1 GTSNPN and CDR2 SVGIG (reference sequence). The CDR3 sequence is 17 residues long. CDR3 nucleotide sequence: TGTGCCTGGAGTTCCTCAGGACTAGCCAGACCAAGAGAAACCCAGTACTTC. It encodes CAWSSSGLARPRETQYF.

This chain joins TRBV7-2 and TRBJ1-4, with 7 bases fitting TRBD1. The CDR3 sequence is 17 residues long. Germline V gives CDR1 SGHTA, CDR2 FQGNSA. Trimming cost V 6 bases and J 0 bases; bases outside gene matches: 10. In DNA, the CDR3 is TGTGCCAGCAGTTTCAACAGGGGCCGTGCAACTAATGAAAAACTGTTTTTT. It is translated as CASSFNRGRATNEKLFF. Looking up the rest from reference TRBV7-2 and TRBJ1-4 gives the full variable domain: GAGVSQSPSNKVTEKGKDVELRCDPISGHTALYWYRQSLGQGLEFLIYFQGNSAPDKSGLPSDRFSAERTGGSVSTLTIQRTQQEDSAVYLCASSFNRGRATNEKLFFGSGTQLSVL.

This clone was counted a few times. The rearrangement joins TRBV7-3 to TRBJ1-3; D unclear. The CDR3 length is 13 residues. Trimming cost V 5 bases and J 3 bases, with 8 bases left between them. Germline V gene lookup returns CDR1 SGHTA and CDR2 FQGTGA. CDR3 in DNA: TGTGCCAGCAGCCCCCTACATGGAAACACCATATATTTT. The encoded protein is CASSPLHGNTIYF.

The chain employs TRBV5-6 and TRBJ2-7; D unresolved. V was shortened by 1 base and J by 2 bases, with 13 bases between the two germline ends. This CDR3 has 15 residues. Germline V CDR1 and CDR2: SGHDT, YYEEEE. The DNA for the CDR3 is TGTGCCAGCAGCTTGTGGCGGACCGACACCTACGAGCAGTACTTC. This translates into CASSLWRTDTYEQYF.

V and J are TRBV15 and TRBJ2-1, with D perhaps matching TRBD1 (7 bases). CDR1 is LNHNV and CDR2 is YYDKDF in the germline V gene (reference sequence). The ends were cut back, 1 base at V and 8 bases at J, with 12 bases in the middle. The CDR3 length is 14 residues. The chain's CDR3 is CATSRGDREDEQFF. The CDR3 DNA reads as TGTGCCACCAGCAGAGGAGACAGGGAGGATGAGCAGTTCTTC.

The chain carries TRBV4-3 and TRBJ2-1; 8 bases match TRBD2. This CDR3 contains 17 residues. Looked up from germline, CDR1 is LGHNA and CDR2 is YSLEER. V was pared by 1 base and J by 0 bases, with 5 bases of the junction left unmatched. CDR3 nucleotide sequence: TGCGCCAGCAGCCAAGTCCCCGGGGGGGCCTCCTACAATGAGCAGTTCTTC. As protein: CASSQVPGGASYNEQFF.

The gene calls are TRBV4-2 and TRBJ2-3; a weak D match, TRBD2 (6 bases). The CDR3 sequence is 15 residues long. Germline-derived CDR1 and CDR2 are LGHNA and YNFKEQ. Trimming left V 1 base short and J 6 bases short, with 14 bases between. The CDR3 reads CASSQGSGLGDTQYF. The DNA for the CDR3 is TGTGCCAGCAGCCAAGGGTCGGGACTGGGGGATACGCAGTATTTT.

The genes are TRBV25-1 and TRBJ2-5; D may be TRBD1 (6 bases). V was clipped by 4 bases and J by 1 base, with 10 bases between them. This CDR3 comprises 14 residues. CDR1 is MGHDK and CDR2 is SYGVNS in the germline V gene. The CDR3 sequence: CASSVTGSQETQYF. CDR3 coding DNA: TGTGCCAGCAGTGTTACAGGGAGCCAAGAGACCCAGTACTTC. The variable domain in full, completed from reference TRBV25-1 and TRBJ2-5, reads EADIYQTPRYLVIGTGKKITLECSQTMGHDKMYWYQQDPGMELHLIHYSYGVNSTEKGDLSSESTVSRIRTEHFPLTLESARPSHTSQYLCASSVTGSQETQYFGPGTRLLVL.

The gene calls are TRBV9 and TRBJ2-3, with TRBD2 identical over 9 bases. V lost 0 bases, J lost 2 bases, and 4 bases stayed unmatched. This CDR3 has 16 residues. Germline V CDR1 and CDR2: SGDLS, YYNGEE. CDR3 protein: CASSVGSGGYTDTQYF. CDR3 bases: TGTGCCAGCAGCGTAGGGAGCGGGGGGTACACAGATACGCAGTATTTT.

This chain links TRBV30 with TRBJ1-2; 8 nucleotides agree with TRBD1. This CDR3 contains 14 residues. The junction had 8 bases not matched to a gene; V was cut back by 4 bases and J by 4 bases. Per the germline V gene, CDR1 is GTSNPN and CDR2 is SVGIG (reference sequence). The CDR3 coding sequence is TGTGCCTGGATACTGCAGGACAGGGCCTATGGCTACACCTTC. It codes for CAWILQDRAYGYTF. Filled out from reference TRBV30 and TRBJ1-2, the complete variable domain reads SQTIHQWPATLVQPVGSPLSLECTVEGTSNPNLYWYRQAAGRGLQLLFYSVGIGQISSEVPQNLSASRPQDRQFILSSKKLLLSDSGFYLCAWILQDRAYGYTFGSGTRLTVV.

V gene TRBV7-2 combines with J gene TRBJ2-1; D is possibly TRBD1 (6 bases). The CDR3 covers 15 residues. The V gene lost 6 bases and the J gene lost 0 bases, with 12 bases spanning the gap. CDR1 and CDR2 (germline): SGHTA, FQGNSA. CDR3 sequence (DNA): TGTGCCAGCAGACTCGACAGGAGCTCCTACAATGAGCAGTTCTTC. It specifies CASRLDRSSYNEQFF. Combining the CDR3 with reference TRBV7-2 and TRBJ2-1 gives the whole variable domain GAGVSQSPSNKVTEKGKDVELRCDPISGHTALYWYRQSLGQGLEFLIYFQGNSAPDKSGLPSDRFSAERTGGSVSTLTIQRTQQEDSAVYLCASRLDRSSYNEQFFGPGTRLTVL.

The CDR3 sequence is CASSEWTPYEQYF. In nucleotides, the CDR3 is TGTGCCAGCAGTGAATGGACCCCCTACGAGCAGTACTTC. This sequence joins TRBV2 and TRBJ2-7; D is ambiguous. V was clipped by 2 bases and J by 2 bases, with 7 bases between them. Germline assignment: CDR1 SNHLY and CDR2 FYNNEI. This CDR3 contains 13 residues.

The sample holds one count of this clone. V is TRBV29-1 and J is TRBJ1-2, with D tentatively TRBD1 (5 bases). The germline V gene encodes CDR1 SQVTM and CDR2 ANQGSEA. V lost 6 bases and J lost 3, with 11 bases in between. This CDR3 is 12 amino acids long. The CDR3 loop is CSVVVRDYGYTF. The CDR3 nucleotides read TGCAGCGTCGTCGTCAGGGACTATGGCTACACCTTC.

This clone occurred a few times. The gene calls are TRBV6-6 and TRBJ1-2, with unresolved D. The CDR3 consists of 13 residues. V lost 6 bases and J lost 4, with 12 bases in between. Looked up from germline, CDR1 is MNHNY and CDR2 is SVGAGI (reference sequence). CDR3 sequence: CASSWAELYGYTF. CDR3 in DNA: TGTGCCAGCAGCTGGGCCGAACTCTATGGCTACACCTTC.

This clone was seen a few times. The CDR3 reads CASRGQGGLYEQYF. The CDR3 coding sequence is TGTGCCAGCAGGGGACAGGGAGGTCTCTACGAGCAGTACTTC. The chain couples TRBV2 to TRBJ2-7; 9 nucleotides match TRBD1. After removal of 6 bases from V and 3 bases from J, the junction contained 6 bases not matched to a gene. Germline assignment: CDR1 SNHLY and CDR2 FYNNEI. The CDR3 has 14 residues.

The gene calls are TRBV4-1 and TRBJ2-4; D perhaps matches TRBD1 (5 bases). This CDR3 region has 15 residues. The ends were cut back, 1 base at V and 7 bases at J, with 14 bases in the middle. From germline, CDR1 is MGHRA and CDR2 YSYEKL. The CDR3 bases are TGCGCCAGCAGCCAAGCACCTCAGGGAAGGAACATTCAGTACTTC. Amino acids: CASSQAPQGRNIQYF.

CDR3 sequence: CASSLGQGSAFF. CDR3 DNA sequence: TGTGCCAGCAGCTTGGGGCAGGGGTCGGCTTTCTTT. The chain combines TRBV7-8 with TRBJ1-1, with TRBD1 as a possible D gene (6 bases). Deletions cut 3 bases from V and 11 bases from J, with 13 bases between. The CDR3 has 12 residues. CDR1 and CDR2 from the germline V gene are SGHVS and FQNEAQ.

V usage is TRBV6-5 and J usage is TRBJ2-7; tentative D call: TRBD2 (5 bases). CDR3 length: 14 amino acids. The germline CDR1 and CDR2 sequences are MNHEY and SVGAGI. The V gene lost 2 bases and the J gene lost 7 bases, with 15 bases spanning the gap. DNA for the CDR3: TGTGCCAGCAGTTACGCTCCAAGAGGGCGGGAGCAGTACTTC. Protein: CASSYAPRGREQYF.

The chain links TRBV14 to TRBJ2-2, with D perhaps matching TRBD1 (5 bases). The CDR3 consists of 15 residues. Germline V gene data show CDR1 as SGHDN and CDR2 as FVKESK. The V gene lost 1 base and the J gene lost 4 bases, with 10 bases spanning the gap. CDR3 sequence reads: CASSQGQGSTGELFF. For the CDR3, the DNA is TGTGCCAGCAGCCAAGGGCAGGGAAGCACCGGGGAGCTGTTTTTT.

V is TRBV7-8 and J is TRBJ1-6, with 7 bases lining up with TRBD1. Germline values: CDR1 SGHVS, CDR2 FQNEAQ. This CDR3 contains 14 residues. V trimming: 11 bases; J trimming: 1 base; junction bases outside the gene matches: 5. CDR3: CASQGVSYNSPLHF. CDR3 DNA: TGTGCCTCGCAGGGGGTGTCCTATAATTCACCCCTCCACTTT.

V usage is TRBV7-2 and J usage is TRBJ2-5; 7 bases are a match to TRBD2. The V and J ends lost 5 bases and 5 bases, in that order; junction bases with no gene match: 5. The germline V gene encodes CDR1 SGHTA and CDR2 FQGNSA. The CDR3 is made up of 13 amino acids. This CDR3 reads CASSPGEGETQYF. The CDR3 DNA is TGTGCCAGCAGCCCGGGGGAGGGGGAGACCCAGTACTTC.

The chain carries TRBV29-1 and TRBJ1-5; weak D call: TRBD1 (6 bases). This CDR3 region has 13 residues. Trimming left V 4 bases short and J 6 bases short, with 13 bases between. Germline values: CDR1 SQVTM, CDR2 ANQGSEA. The CDR3 nucleotides read TGCAGCGTTGTAGCAGGGGAGAGTCAGCCCCAGCATTTT. Translated, it gives CSVVAGESQPQHF.

The chain employs TRBV7-9 and TRBJ1-6; D is perhaps TRBD1 (5 bases). Per the germline V gene, CDR1 is SEHNR and CDR2 is FQNEAQ (reference sequence). Trimming cost V 4 bases and J 11 bases, with 21 bases left between them. The length of the CDR3 is 16 residues. The CDR3 DNA is TGTGCCAGCAGCTCAATCCTGGGTGGGGGAACTACACCCCTCCACTTT. Residues: CASSSILGGGTTPLHF.

The table lists this clone with a few counts. The CDR3 region has the DNA TGCGCCAGTTTTGAGACTAGTAGCGATGAGCAGTTCTTC. Translating it yields CASFETSSDEQFF. This chain joins TRBV5-1 and TRBJ2-1; D is perhaps TRBD2 (6 bases). Trimming removed 8 bases at V and 8 bases at J, with 17 bases between. Germline V gene lookup returns CDR1 SGHRS and CDR2 YFSETQ. The CDR3 loop spans 13 amino acids.